This TCR beta chain was sequenced during a study of T cell repertoires in cytomegalovirus infection. The sample holds many counts of this clonotype. Its antigen is undetermined. CDR3 length: 17 amino acids. With 0 bases clipped from V and 3 bases from J, the junction kept 6 bases outside the gene matches. Germline values: CDR1 MNHNY, CDR2 SVGAGI (reference sequence). TCRdb fed the reads into MiXCR, producing one record per CDR3 protein. The table includes about 320,000 distinct CDR3 sequences, over 7.5% detected once. Study observations and caveats: Predominance within the ex vivo response was attributable to HLA-C-restricted CMV-specific TCR beta clonotypes. The cumulative frequency of public TCR beta families distinguished individuals who carried CMV together with the relevant HLA.

Sequencing was done on a sample of PBMCs. The gene calls are TRBV6-6 and TRBJ2-1, with 9 bases aligning to TRBD2. The sequence came from a human donor in good health (CMV status not recorded). Some clones in this sample may be carry-over from other donors' samples. The CDR3 loop is CASSYSPRGGLYNEQFF. CDR3 DNA: TGTGCCAGCAGTTACTCTCCGCGGGGGGGACTCTACAATGAGCAGTTCTTC.